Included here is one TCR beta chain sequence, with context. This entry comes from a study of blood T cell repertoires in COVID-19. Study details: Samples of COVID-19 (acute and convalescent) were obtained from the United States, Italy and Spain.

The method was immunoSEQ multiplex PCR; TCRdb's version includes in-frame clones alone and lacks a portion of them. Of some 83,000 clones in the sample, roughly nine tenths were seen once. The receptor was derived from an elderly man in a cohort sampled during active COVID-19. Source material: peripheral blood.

The DNA for the CDR3 is TGCGCCAGCAGCTTAATAGGACAGGGGAACACTGAAGCTTTCTTT. Encoded protein: CASSLIGQGNTEAFF. This chain joins TRBV5-1 and TRBJ1-1, with 8 bases identical to TRBD1. V shed 2 bases and J 1 base; nucleotides not matched to a gene: 4. Per germline, CDR1 SGHRS and CDR2 YFSETQ. The CDR3 covers 15 residues.